This T cell receptor beta chain derives from a study of blood T cell repertoires in COVID-19. Across the study: Some COVID-19 samples were acute and others convalescent; all came from the United States, Italy and Spain.

Trimming removed 6 bases from V and 7 bases from J, with 16 bases in between. The CDR3 covers 13 residues. From germline, CDR1 is SQVTM and CDR2 ANQGSEA. Per the study methods: Amplified reference gene primers provided the basis for estimating nucleated cell counts. TCRdb's copy holds only in-frame clones and misses some; the assay was immunoSEQ multiplex PCR. That table supplies the V and J calls and clone size; D and trimming were determined from the DNA. The sample has more than 35,000 clones, around 77% seen once. What was sequenced was peripheral blood. The chain couples TRBV29-1 to TRBJ1-5; D possibly corresponds to TRBD1 (6 bases). The TCR originated in a man aged 80 or over with active or convalescent COVID-19. This CDR3 reads CSVQFGGRQPQHF. The CDR3 DNA is TGCAGCGTGCAATTTGGGGGCAGACAGCCCCAGCATTTT.